The 20 T cell receptor beta chains given below trace back to one sample, sequenced in a study of T cells of healthy individuals (dated by TCRdb to about 2018). Library prep was done by 5' RACE. Instrument on record: Illumina MiSeq. Using fastp trimming at Q25 and MiXCR clonotype assembly, TCRdb reanalyzed the public sequencing data and kept in-frame beta chains. Identical CDR3 proteins give one entry, which carries the most common genes and DNA. Present in this sample are about 100,000 distinct CDR3 sequences, around 17% of which were seen just once. Jointly, the top ten make up more than 5.5% of the sample. All receptors derive from a human donor in good health.

This clonotype was seen repeatedly, ten times or more. The rearrangement joins TRBV21-1 to TRBJ2-6; the table's TRBD1 call for D was not verified on the DNA. TRBV21-1 is noted as a pseudogene. This CDR3 is 17 amino acids long. The CDR3 region is CASSNGGSSSGANVLTF. The CDR3 bases are TGTGCCAGCAGCAACGGGGGGAGTTCTTCTGGGGCCAACGTCCTGACTTTC.

This clonotype has at least ten counts. The J gene is TRBJ2-7, the V gene TRBV7-2; TRBD2 agrees at 11 bases. J was trimmed by 2 bases and V by 4 bases; bases with no gene match: 10. Germline values: CDR1 SGHTA, CDR2 FQGNSA. This CDR3 comprises 17 residues. In DNA, the CDR3 is TGTGCCAGCAGCTCGACTAGCGGGACTATGCCCCCCTACGAGCAGTACTTC. Its protein is CASSSTSGTMPPYEQYF.

J is TRBJ1-1 and V is TRBV5-1; unclear D gene. The CDR3 spans 14 residues. Per the germline V gene, CDR1 is SGHRS and CDR2 is YFSETQ. The V gene lost 2 bases and the J gene lost 0 bases, with 8 bases spanning the gap. CDR3 region: CASSFLSLNTEAFF. The CDR3 DNA is TGCGCCAGCAGCTTCCTCAGTTTGAACACTGAAGCTTTCTTT. The entire variable domain, with the rest obtained from reference TRBV5-1 and TRBJ1-1, is as follows: KAGVTQTPRYLIKTRGQQVTLSCSPISGHRSVSWYQQTPGQGLQFLFEYFSETQRNKGNFPGRFSGRQFSNSRSEMNVSTLELGDSALYLCASSFLSLNTEAFFGQGTRLTVV.

Many counts were recorded for this clonotype. V is TRBV24-1 and J is TRBJ1-2, with D perhaps TRBD1 (5 bases). V lost 3 bases to trimming and J lost 7 bases, with 8 bases between them. This CDR3 has 12 residues. The germline gives CDR1 KGHDR, CDR2 SFDVKD. DNA of the CDR3: TGTGCCACCAGTGATGTCGACAGTGGCTACACCTTC. It translates to CATSDVDSGYTF.

This clonotype came up a few times. The V gene is TRBV20-1, the J gene TRBJ2-7; perhaps TRBD1 as D (6 bases). The ends were cut back, 3 bases at V and 0 bases at J, with 12 bases in the middle. CDR1 DFQATT and CDR2 SNEGSKA come from the germline V gene (reference sequence). The CDR3 runs 14 residues. The CDR3 reads CSASGEDSSYEQYF. The CDR3 coding sequence is TGCAGTGCTAGCGGTGAGGACAGCTCCTACGAGCAGTACTTC.

This clonotype was found a few times. At one end, the junction sequence differs from germline, possibly due to a read error. The rearrangement links TRBV20-1 to TRBJ2-1, with D tentatively TRBD2 (6 bases). The germline V gene encodes CDR1 DFQATT and CDR2 SNEGSKA (reference sequence). CDR3 length: 15 residues. The CDR3 DNA reads TGCAGTGTTAGAGATAGCGGCCCCTCCTACAATGAGCAGTTCTTC. It translates to CSVRDSGPSYNEQFF.

This clonotype was counted between two and nine times. V gene TRBV11-2 combines with J gene TRBJ2-5; D may be TRBD1 or TRBD2 (6 bases each). The CDR3 runs to 15 residues. Germline assignment: CDR1 SGHAT and CDR2 FQNNGV. The V end was cut by 0 bases, the J end by 2 bases, with 10 bases between. In DNA form, the CDR3 reads TGTGCCAGCAGCTTAGATCGGGGGCTACAAGAGACCCAGTACTTC. Amino acid sequence: CASSLDRGLQETQYF. Drawing the rest from reference TRBV11-2 and TRBJ2-5, the complete variable domain is EAGVAQSPRYKIIEKRQSVAFWCNPISGHATLYWYQQILGQGPKLLIQFQNNGVVDDSQLPKDRFSAERLKGVDSTLKIQPAKLEDSAVYLCASSLDRGLQETQYFGPGTRLLVL.

The sample holds a few counts of this clonotype. The CDR3 loop is CASRDGTGSAGELFF. DNA of the CDR3: TGTGCCAGCCGGGACGGGACAGGGTCGGCCGGGGAGCTGTTTTTT. The V gene is TRBV2, the J gene TRBJ2-2; 9 positions match TRBD1. The CDR3 spans 15 residues. After removal of 8 bases from V and 6 bases from J, the junction contained 10 bases not matched to a gene. The germline V gene encodes CDR1 SNHLY and CDR2 FYNNEI. Using reference TRBV2 and TRBJ2-2 for the parts outside the CDR3, the full variable domain is EPEVTQTPSHQVTQMGQEVILRCVPISNHLYFYWYRQILGQKVEFLVSFYNNEISEKSEIFDDQFSVERPDGSNFTLKIRSTKLEDSAMYFCASRDGTGSAGELFFGEGSRLTVL.

As DNA, the CDR3 is TGTGCCAGCAGCAGGACAGTGAACACTGAAGCTTTCTTT. It translates to CASSRTVNTEAFF. The rearrangement uses TRBV5-6 and TRBJ1-1; D possibly corresponds to TRBD1 (6 bases). The CDR3 runs 13 residues. CDR1 and CDR2 (germline): SGHDT, YYEEEE. V was cut by 4 bases and J by 0 bases, with 7 bases left in between. Combining the CDR3 with reference TRBV5-6 and TRBJ1-1 gives the whole variable domain DAGVTQSPTHLIKTRGQQVTLRCSPKSGHDTVSWYQQALGQGPQFIFQYYEEEERQRGNFPDRFSGHQFPNYSSELNVNALLLGDSALYLCASSRTVNTEAFFGQGTRLTVV.

A few counts support this clonotype. The V and J genes are TRBV5-1 and TRBJ2-3; no firm D call. The germline gives CDR1 SGHRS, CDR2 YFSETQ. The length of the CDR3 is 15 residues. The V end lost 3 bases, the J end lost 0 bases, and 11 bases lay between the germline ends. CDR3 coding DNA: TGCGCCAGCAGCTGGAAGGGATCTAGCACAGATACGCAGTATTTT. This codes for CASSWKGSSTDTQYF.

The chain recombines TRBV7-2 with TRBJ1-1; 9 positions match TRBD1. The J segment lost 5 bases and the V segment lost 4 bases, leaving 2 bases of the junction unmatched. This CDR3 spans 13 amino acids. From germline, CDR1 is SGHTA and CDR2 FQGNSA. The CDR3 region is CASSSDRGTEAFF. For the CDR3, the DNA is TGTGCCAGCAGCTCGGACAGGGGAACTGAAGCTTTCTTT.

V usage is TRBV9 and J usage is TRBJ1-4; the match to TRBD1 covers 10 bases. CDR3 length: 15 residues. The V segment lost 3 bases and the J segment 3 bases; nucleotides outside the gene matches: 2. Germline V gives CDR1 SGDLS, CDR2 YYNGEE. The CDR3 loop is CASSGGQGSNEKLFF. In nucleotides, the CDR3 is TGTGCCAGCAGCGGGGGACAGGGGTCTAATGAAAAACTGTTTTTT.

The J gene is TRBJ2-3, the V gene TRBV7-9, with D uncertain. V gave up 3 bases and J gave up 2 bases, with 12 bases separating them. CDR3 length equals 15 residues. In germline, CDR1 is SEHNR, CDR2 FQNEAQ (reference sequence). As DNA, the CDR3 is TGTGCCAGCAGCTTCCCCGGCGGATCCACAGATACGCAGTATTTT. Protein: CASSFPGGSTDTQYF.

A few counts support this clonotype. This chain joins TRBV5-6 and TRBJ2-4; D may match TRBD1 or TRBD2 (5 bases each). The CDR3 totals 16 residues. V dropped 6 bases and J dropped 0 bases, with 16 bases sitting between them. Per germline, CDR1 SGHDT and CDR2 YYEEEE. The CDR3 DNA sequence: TGTGCCAGCACCGCCGGGGCGAGGGTAGCCAAAAACATTCAGTACTTC. Translating it yields CASTAGARVAKNIQYF.

This clonotype was seen many times. The chain joins TRBV18 to TRBJ2-3; D is ambiguous. In germline, CDR1 is KGHSH, CDR2 LQKENI. Trimming removed 3 bases from V and 2 bases from J, with 12 bases in between. This CDR3 contains 15 residues. The CDR3 loop is CASSPPNIPTDTQYF. The CDR3 DNA is TGTGCCAGCTCACCGCCCAATATACCCACAGATACGCAGTATTTT. Together with reference TRBV18 and TRBJ2-3, the CDR3 gives the full variable domain: NAGVMQNPRHLVRRRGQEARLRCSPMKGHSHVYWYRQLPEEGLKFMVYLQKENIIDESGMPKERFSAEFPKEGPSILRIQQVVRGDSAAYFCASSPPNIPTDTQYFGPGTRLTVL.

The V and J genes are TRBV28 and TRBJ2-5; 9 nucleotides agree with TRBD2. With V trimmed by 5 bases and J by 4 bases, 11 bases remained unmatched. CDR1 MDHEN and CDR2 SYDVKM come from the germline V gene. The CDR3 loop spans 16 amino acids. In DNA, the CDR3 is TGTGCCAGCAGTCCGACAAAAGCGACTAGCGGAGAGACCCAGTACTTC. Translation gives CASSPTKATSGETQYF.

This clonotype appeared a few times. This chain uses TRBV6-6 with TRBJ2-7; D gene unclear. Germline V gene data show CDR1 as MNHNY and CDR2 as SVGAGI (reference sequence). V gave up 5 bases and J gave up 2 bases, with 10 bases separating them. This CDR3 region has 13 residues. CDR3 sequence (DNA): TGTGCCAGCAGTCGCCTTCTTGCCTACGAGCAGTACTTC. Translated, it gives CASSRLLAYEQYF.

This clonotype has ten or more counts. J is TRBJ1-5 and V is TRBV10-3; D is unresolved. This CDR3 has 12 amino acids. V was cut by 0 bases and J by 3 bases, with 0 bases left in between. CDR1 and CDR2 from the germline V gene are ENHRY and SYGVKD. The DNA for the CDR3 is TGTGCCATCAGTGAGTCCAATCAGCCCCAGCATTTT. Translating it yields CAISESNQPQHF.

This clonotype was detected many times. The gene calls are TRBV21-1 and TRBJ2-7; the D segment call TRBD1 is taken from the table without a DNA check. TRBV21-1 is noted as a pseudogene. The CDR3 contains 16 residues. CDR3 nucleotides: TGTGCCAGCAGGGTAAAAGGGGGGCCTAGCTCCTACGAGCAGTACTTC. It codes for CASRVKGGPSSYEQYF.

Only one count was recorded for this clonotype. Given a much more abundant clone one base away, this may be a read error. The chain is built from TRBV7-9 and TRBJ2-6, with D perhaps TRBD1 (5 bases). In germline, CDR1 is SEHNR, CDR2 FQNEAQ (reference sequence). This CDR3 spans 13 amino acids. The CDR3 DNA sequence: TGTGCCACCCCCTGCTCTGGGGCCAGCGTCCTGACTTTC. Protein: CATPCSGASVLTF.